This entry lists 5 T cell receptor beta chains sequenced from one sample in a study of PD-1 blockade in classical Hodgkin lymphoma. Regarding time point: cycle 4 day 1 (C4D1), after 6 weeks of nivolumab. Autologous stem cell transplantation was followed by relapse in every patient, and brentuximab vedotin exposure varied. Investigators isolated CD4+ T cells from thawed PBMCs through magnetic negative selection. Measured with immunoSEQ multiplex PCR; TCRdb has only the in-frame clones, and not every one. The sample carries 25,000 to 35,000 clones, around 84% recorded once. The source material was CD4+ T cells from blood, sampled before the fourth cycle of nivolumab. The source is a human donor with classical Hodgkin lymphoma.

The CDR3 coding sequence is TGTGCCAGCAGCTTACAACAGGGGCTAAACGAGCAGTACTTC. It is translated as CASSLQQGLNEQYF. The chain joins TRBV7-2 to TRBJ2-7, with 7 bases aligning to TRBD1. The V gene end was trimmed by 2 bases and the J gene end by 5 bases; junction bases not matched to a gene: 6. CDR1 is SGHTA, CDR2 FQGNSA, per germline. This CDR3 is built from 14 residues.

The chain is built from TRBV11-2 and TRBJ2-2; 16 nucleotides match TRBD2. The CDR3 covers 19 residues. Losses at the gene ends were 2 bases for V and 6 bases for J; bases not matched to a gene: 9. CDR1 is SGHAT and CDR2 is FQNNGV in the germline V gene. The CDR3 is CASSLIGTSGGANPGELFF. The CDR3 DNA reads as TGTGCCAGCAGCTTAATCGGGACTAGCGGGGGGGCGAATCCCGGGGAGCTGTTTTTT.

This chain links TRBV27 with TRBJ1-3; D remains unclear. In germline, CDR1 is MNHEY, CDR2 SMNVEV (reference sequence). Deletions cut 5 bases from V and 0 bases from J, with 17 bases between. The CDR3 extends over 17 amino acids. CDR3 bases: TGTGCCAGCAGTCCCTGGGGAGGCCCTCGCTCTGGAAACACCATATATTTT. This codes for CASSPWGGPRSGNTIYF.

The CDR3 spells CASSVTGRKDQPQHF. Written as DNA, the CDR3 is TGTGCCAGCAGCGTTACAGGGAGGAAGGATCAGCCCCAGCATTTT. This chain links TRBV9 with TRBJ1-5, with a possible D match to TRBD1 (6 bases). CDR3 length equals 15 residues. CDR1 and CDR2 from the germline V gene are SGDLS and YYNGEE. V was shortened by 2 bases and J by 5 bases, with 14 bases between the two germline ends.

The chain carries TRBV7-8 and TRBJ2-3; no definite D call. CDR1 is SGHVS and CDR2 is FQNEAQ in the germline V gene. This CDR3 region has 15 residues. The V gene lost 3 bases and the J gene lost 1 base, with 11 bases spanning the gap. This chain's CDR3 is CASSFRASGTDTQYF. In DNA, the CDR3 is TGTGCCAGCAGCTTTAGGGCTAGTGGCACAGATACGCAGTATTTT.